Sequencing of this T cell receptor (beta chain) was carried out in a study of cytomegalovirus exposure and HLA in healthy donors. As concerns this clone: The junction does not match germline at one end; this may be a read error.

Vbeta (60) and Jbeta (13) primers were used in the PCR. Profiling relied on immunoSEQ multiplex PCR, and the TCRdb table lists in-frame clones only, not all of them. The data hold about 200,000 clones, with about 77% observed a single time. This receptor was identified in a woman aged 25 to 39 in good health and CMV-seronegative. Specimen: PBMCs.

In DNA form, the CDR3 reads TGTTCCAGCAGCCGGACAGGAGATGGCTACACCTTC. It translates to CSSSRTGDGYTF. The chain recombines TRBV7-9 with TRBJ1-2; the match to TRBD1 covers 7 bases. This CDR3 comprises 12 residues. CDR1 is SEHNR, CDR2 FQNEAQ, per germline (reference sequence).